This is a list of T cell receptor beta chains from one sample in a study of T-cell reconstitution after alpha-beta-depleted transplantation in children. Using its own MiXCR run on the PCR reads, TCRdb lists one record per CDR3 protein. Counted here are fewer than 750,000 distinct CDR3 sequences, roughly 30% occurring once; the ten biggest clones make up around 36%. The sample consisted of PBMCs, taken before TCRalphabeta/CD19-depleted stem cell transplant. These receptors were collected from a boy under two years old with Wiskott-Aldrich syndrome, due to receive a stem cell transplant. CDR3s include the opening cysteine and the closing phenylalanine or tryptophan. The D gene is left open where the match is weak. Only part of the rows carry a size: once, few, many, or a class if the clone is expanded.

NA,TRBD1,TRBV10-3,13,TRBJ1-2,CAISGTGNNGYTF,TGTGCCATCAGCGGGACAGGGAATAATGGCTACACCTTC
few,NA,TRBV18,16,TRBJ2-6,CASSPLTGRGANVLTF,TGTGCCAGCTCACCACTTACAGGGCGTGGGGCCAACGTCCTGACTTTC
NA,TRBD1,TRBV29-1,14,TRBJ1-4,CSVAGGQGTEKLFF,TGCAGCGTGGCCGGGGGACAGGGGACTGAAAAACTGTTTTTT
NA,TRBD1,TRBV28,17,TRBJ1-5,CASRLTAYGTGNQPQHF,TGTGCCAGCAGACTTACCGCCTATGGGACAGGTAATCAGCCCCAGCATTTT
few,NA,TRBV20-1,13,TRBJ1-4,CSASHTTNEKLFF,TGCAGTGCCAGCCATACAACTAATGAAAAACTGTTTTTT
once,TRBD2,TRBV20-1,15,TRBJ2-4,CSARASGSMGNSQYF,TGCAGTGCTAGGGCTAGCGGGAGTATGGGAAACAGTCAGTACTTC
NA,TRBD2,TRBV5-1,17,TRBJ2-7,CASSAIPGLAYSYEQYF,TGCGCCAGCAGCGCCATACCGGGACTAGCGTATTCCTACGAGCAGTACTTC
NA,NA,TRBV28,15,TRBJ2-7,CASSIPRTGSYEQYF,TGTGCCAGCAGCATACCCCGGACGGGCTCCTACGAGCAGTACTTC
NA,NA,TRBV7-8,16,TRBJ2-1,CASSLVGSSIYNEQFF,TGTGCCAGCAGCTTAGTCGGGAGCTCGATCTACAATGAGCAGTTCTTC
NA,NA,TRBV20-1,13,TRBJ1-1,CRAHRAENTEAFF,TGCAGAGCTCACAGGGCGGAGAACACTGAAGCTTTCTTT